This TCR beta chain was recorded in a study of OX40 agonist ivuxolimab in advanced cancers. Overall study context: Three dose-escalation patients had partial responses: one with hepatocellular carcinoma and two with cutaneous melanoma. Regarding the study as a whole: At doses 0.1 to 3.0 mg/kg, CD4+ and CD8+ clones expanded. Among the lowest peripheral clonal expansion occurred in 0.1-3.0 mg/kg partial responders.

The count of this clone is one. The antigen is undetermined. Data came from immunoSEQ multiplex PCR; TCRdb stores just in-frame clones and leaves some out. The data hold roughly 80,000 clones, with roughly 89% observed a single time. The sample in question was CD4+ or CD8+ T cells sorted from blood, obtained in a trial of the OX40 agonist ivuxolimab. This receptor was identified in an adult with an advanced solid tumor such as melanoma, head and neck, liver or kidney cancer.

The CDR3 loop reads CAISEWAGGSTDTQYF. DNA for the CDR3: TGTGCCATCAGTGAGTGGGCGGGGGGGAGCACAGATACGCAGTATTTT. The chain joins TRBV10-3 to TRBJ2-3; 9 nucleotides agree with TRBD2. The CDR3 extends over 16 amino acids. Looked up from germline, CDR1 is ENHRY and CDR2 is SYGVKD. The V segment lost 1 base and the J segment 0 bases; nucleotides outside the gene matches: 2.